This T cell receptor (beta chain) was identified in a study of naive CD8 T cells in extremely preterm neonates. The study's findings and limits: Relative to older groups, preterm infants had shorter, less trimmed CDR3s with fewer N additions. Compared with all age groups, preterm neonates showed less repertoire richness.

Preterm samples came from extremely preterm deliveries at roughly 21-28 weeks. Pregnancies with fetal demise were excluded. Data came from immunoSEQ multiplex PCR; TCRdb stores just in-frame clones and leaves some out. This table holds around 23,000 clones, 88% found once. A single count supports this clone. The antigen is not known. Germline assignment: CDR1 SGHAT and CDR2 FQNNGV. The CDR3 runs 14 residues. After removal of 1 base from V and 6 bases from J, the junction contained 2 bases not matched to a gene. Sequenced input: naive CD8+ T cells from cord blood. This chain joins TRBV11-2 and TRBJ1-4, with 7 bases matching TRBD1. The clonotype originates from a boy who was born preterm. CDR3 sequence: CASSLVTGDEKLFF. CDR3 sequence (DNA): TGTGCCAGCAGCTTAGTAACAGGGGATGAAAAACTGTTTTTT. Drawing the rest from reference TRBV11-2 and TRBJ1-4, the complete variable domain is EAGVAQSPRYKIIEKRQSVAFWCNPISGHATLYWYQQILGQGPKLLIQFQNNGVVDDSQLPKDRFSAERLKGVDSTLKIQPAKLEDSAVYLCASSLVTGDEKLFFGSGTQLSVL.